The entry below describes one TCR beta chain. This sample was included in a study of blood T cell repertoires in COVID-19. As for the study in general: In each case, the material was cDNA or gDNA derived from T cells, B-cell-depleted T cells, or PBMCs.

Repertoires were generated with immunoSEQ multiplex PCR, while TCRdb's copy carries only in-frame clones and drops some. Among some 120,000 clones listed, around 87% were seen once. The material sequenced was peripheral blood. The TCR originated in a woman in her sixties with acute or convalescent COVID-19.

The CDR3 protein is CASSRAGGLQETQYF. CDR3 nucleotide sequence: TGTGCCAGCAGCCGAGCGGGGGGACTACAAGAGACCCAGTACTTC. The V call is TRBV9, the J call TRBJ2-5; 9 bases agree with TRBD2. The germline V gene encodes CDR1 SGDLS and CDR2 YYNGEE. This CDR3 has 15 amino acids. The V segment lost 4 bases and the J segment 2 bases; nucleotides outside the gene matches: 6.